One sample yielded the 4 T cell receptor beta chains listed below, sequenced in a study of blood T cell repertoires in COVID-19. Clones were sequenced by immunoSEQ multiplex PCR, and TCRdb holds only the in-frame ones, with some missing. The sample carries fewer than 250,000 clones, around 87% recorded once. Sequencing used PBMCs or T cells enriched from blood (not recorded which). The receptor source for this set is a young man who had been exposed to COVID-19.

In its sample, this clone was seen once. The V and J genes are TRBV19 and TRBJ2-7; 12 bases map to TRBD1. The V gene's germline CDR1 is LNHDA and CDR2 SQIVND (reference sequence). Trimming at V came to 5 bases and at J to 7 bases, leaving 6 bases not matched to a gene. The CDR3 spans 14 residues. The CDR3 spells CASSPGQGASEQYF. In DNA form, the CDR3 reads TGTGCCAGTAGTCCGGGACAGGGGGCAAGTGAGCAGTACTTC.

The rearrangement joins TRBV6-5 to TRBJ1-5; no reliable D call. With 2 bases removed from V and 4 bases from J, the gap between germline ends came to 6 bases. The CDR3 has 13 residues. Looked up from germline, CDR1 is MNHEY and CDR2 is SVGAGI. In DNA, the CDR3 is TGTGCCAGCAGTTACGGCTGGAATCAGCCCCAGCATTTT. Translation: CASSYGWNQPQHF.

This chain links TRBV5-1 with TRBJ2-7, with 7 positions matching TRBD1. Germline trimming cut 0 bases from V and 0 bases from J; bases unmatched to any gene: 9. CDR3 length: 17 residues. The germline V gene has CDR1 SGHRS and CDR2 YFSETQ. This CDR3 reads CASSLGDRPKSSYEQYF. The CDR3 bases are TGCGCCAGCAGCTTGGGGGACAGACCAAAAAGCTCCTACGAGCAGTACTTC.

The chain uses TRBV5-1 and TRBJ1-6; D perhaps matches TRBD1 (6 bases). Between the trimmed V and J ends, which lost 4 bases and 10 bases, there was a span of 15 bases. CDR1 is SGHRS, CDR2 YFSETQ, per germline. This CDR3 has 14 amino acids. The CDR3 here is CASSNRTGYSPLHF. The DNA of the CDR3 is TGCGCCAGCAGCAACAGAACAGGGTACTCACCCCTCCACTTT. Based on the CDR3 plus reference TRBV5-1 and TRBJ1-6, the full variable domain is KAGVTQTPRYLIKTRGQQVTLSCSPISGHRSVSWYQQTPGQGLQFLFEYFSETQRNKGNFPGRFSGRQFSNSRSEMNVSTLELGDSALYLCASSNRTGYSPLHFGNGTRLTVT.